The 19 T cell receptor beta chains given below trace back to one sample, sequenced in a study of spatial heterogeneity in lung cancer (dated by TCRdb to the late 2010s). Library construction relied on 5' RACE. TCRdb shows the sequencer as NextSeq 500. TCRdb applied fastp at Q25 and MiXCR to the public reads, then kept only in-frame beta chains. Identical CDR3 protein sequences are pooled into one entry, listed with their most common genes and DNA. This sample lists 20,000 to 25,000 distinct CDR3 sequences; about 4.5% were detected once. Together, the top ten hold less than 35% of the sample. The time point label for this specimen denotes: sample taken at primary tumor resection. For TCR sequencing, whole RNA was extracted from tumor and nontumor lung tissue, or from cryopreserved PBMC samples, and no cell sorting was done. The sample was PBMCs, taken at surgery. Receptor source: a male donor with early-stage non-small cell lung cancer.

A word on this clonotype: Its ends do not fully match the called genes, so a read error is possible. The chain combines TRBV19 with TRBJ2-2; 7 bases line up with TRBD2. The CDR3 loop spans 14 amino acids. The germline gives CDR1 LNHDA, CDR2 SQIVND (reference sequence). CDR3 loop: CAVQGGGYTGELFF. The DNA of the CDR3 is TGCGCCGTGCAGGGCGGGGGTTACACCGGGGAGCTGTTTTTT.

This clonotype was observed at least ten times. This chain uses TRBV7-2 with TRBJ2-5; 11 bases agree with TRBD2. The CDR3 spans 15 residues. J was trimmed by 6 bases and V by 8 bases; bases with no gene match: 11. CDR1 SGHTA and CDR2 FQGNSA come from the germline V gene. DNA for the CDR3: TGTGCCAGCCGCTCACTAGCGGGGGACTGGAAGACCCAGTACTTC. Translating it yields CASRSLAGDWKTQYF. Full variable domain (missing parts from reference TRBV7-2 and TRBJ2-5): GAGVSQSPSNKVTEKGKDVELRCDPISGHTALYWYRQSLGQGLEFLIYFQGNSAPDKSGLPSDRFSAERTGGSVSTLTIQRTQQEDSAVYLCASRSLAGDWKTQYFGPGTRLLVL.

This clonotype turned up a few times. The chain is built from TRBV11-1 and TRBJ2-5; D is unresolved. The CDR3 covers 13 residues. V shed 1 base and J shed 5 bases, with 8 bases lying between them. Germline V gives CDR1 SGHAT, CDR2 FQDESV (reference sequence). The CDR3 reads CASSLGASETQYF. CDR3 nucleotide sequence: TGTGCCAGCAGCTTAGGGGCGTCGGAGACCCAGTACTTC.

The chain combines TRBV4-1 with TRBJ2-3; TRBD2 agrees at 8 bases. The CDR3 spans 16 residues. Germline trimming cut 0 bases from V and 4 bases from J; bases unmatched to any gene: 6. Germline CDR1 MGHRA, CDR2 YSYEKL. CDR3 amino acids: CASSQDPSGGADTQYF. The CDR3 region has the DNA TGCGCCAGCAGCCAAGATCCCAGCGGGGGAGCAGATACGCAGTATTTT.

The chain combines TRBV18 with TRBJ2-3, with D uncertain. The CDR3 covers 13 residues. The V end was cut by 6 bases, the J end by 2 bases, with 9 bases between. CDR1 is KGHSH and CDR2 is LQKENI in the germline V gene. The chain's CDR3 is CASSPQDTDTQYF. In nucleotides, the CDR3 is TGTGCCAGCTCTCCTCAGGACACAGATACGCAGTATTTT.

This clonotype rates as medium-sized (0.01 to 0.1%). The chain uses TRBV9 and TRBJ2-1; D may be TRBD1 (7 bases). The CDR3 totals 14 residues. V was trimmed by 2 bases and J by 10 bases, leaving 16 bases between them. The V gene's germline CDR1 is SGDLS and CDR2 YYNGEE. For the CDR3, the DNA is TGTGCCAGCAGCGTTACAGGGGAGGTAGGGGAGCAGTTCTTC. Amino acids: CASSVTGEVGEQFF.

This clonotype was observed at least ten times. The chain joins TRBV5-1 to TRBJ2-5; 7 nucleotides agree with TRBD1. Losses at the gene ends were 4 bases for V and 3 bases for J; bases not matched to a gene: 6. This CDR3 contains 14 residues. Germline V gene sequence: CDR1 SGHRS, CDR2 YFSETQ. CDR3 sequence reads: CASSAGTAKETQYF. Here the CDR3 DNA reads TGCGCCAGCAGCGCCGGGACAGCTAAAGAGACCCAGTACTTC.

In its sample, this clonotype was seen many times. The V call is TRBV11-2, the J call TRBJ2-3; D is ambiguous. The length of the CDR3 is 15 residues. The V end was cut by 2 bases, the J end by 2 bases, with 11 bases between. Per germline, CDR1 SGHAT and CDR2 FQNNGV. Here the CDR3 reads CASSLLGSTTDTQYF. CDR3 DNA: TGTGCCAGCAGCTTACTAGGTAGTACCACAGATACGCAGTATTTT.

In its sample, this clonotype was seen many times. The CDR3 spells CASRIRQGRIDEQFF. Here the CDR3 DNA reads TGTGCCAGCCGAATTAGACAGGGACGGATCGATGAGCAGTTCTTC. This chain links TRBV28 with TRBJ2-1; 7 nucleotides match TRBD1. The trim removed 8 bases at V and 8 bases at J, leaving 15 bases unmatched. Germline V gene lookup returns CDR1 MDHEN and CDR2 SYDVKM. The CDR3 contains 15 residues.

This clonotype is medium-sized. The V gene is TRBV29-1, the J gene TRBJ2-1; the match to TRBD2 covers 7 bases. CDR3 size: 15 residues. CDR1 SQVTM and CDR2 ANQGSEA come from the germline V gene. V lost 0 bases, J lost 7 bases, and 9 bases stayed unmatched. The CDR3 sequence is CSVEDPGGSINEQFF. As DNA, the CDR3 is TGCAGCGTTGAAGATCCGGGCGGGAGCATTAATGAGCAGTTCTTC.

This clonotype was observed at least ten times. This chain joins TRBV29-1 and TRBJ1-1; D might be TRBD1 (6 bases). The CDR3 spans 13 residues. The germline V gene encodes CDR1 SQVTM and CDR2 ANQGSEA. V lost 4 bases and J lost 0, with 9 bases in between. The CDR3 loop reads CSVAGTMNTEAFF. The CDR3 coding sequence is TGCAGCGTTGCCGGGACAATGAACACTGAAGCTTTCTTT.

This chain connects TRBV28 to TRBJ2-7; 10 positions agree with TRBD1. Germline CDR1 reads MDHEN; CDR2 reads SYDVKM. V lost 5 bases to trimming and J lost 4 bases; unmatched junction nucleotides: 5. CDR3 length: 14 amino acids. Written as DNA, the CDR3 is TGTGCCAGCAGTCCGACAGGGGGCAAGTACGAGCAGTACTTC. Protein: CASSPTGGKYEQYF.

This clonotype was seen at least ten times. The chain joins TRBV28 to TRBJ2-5, with TRBD1 identical over 7 bases. V was pared by 5 bases and J by 3 bases, with 12 bases of the junction left unmatched. The germline CDR1 and CDR2 sequences are MDHEN and SYDVKM. The CDR3 runs 16 residues. The CDR3 loop reads CASSPPGRGLEETQYF. The CDR3 coding sequence is TGTGCCAGCAGTCCGCCGGGCAGGGGGTTGGAAGAGACCCAGTACTTC. Full variable domain (rest looked up from reference TRBV28 and TRBJ2-5): DVKVTQSSRYLVKRTGEKVFLECVQDMDHENMFWYRQDPGLGLRLIYFSYDVKMKEKGDIPEGYSVSREKKERFSLILESASTNQTSMYLCASSPPGRGLEETQYFGPGTRLLVL.

Many counts were recorded for this clonotype. J is TRBJ2-2 and V is TRBV30, with D unresolved. Germline lookup yields CDR1 GTSNPN and CDR2 SVGIG (reference sequence). The V gene lost 0 bases and the J gene lost 4 bases, with 15 bases spanning the gap. The CDR3 is 16 residues long. The CDR3 is CAWSVISKGSTGELFF. The CDR3 DNA is TGTGCCTGGAGTGTAATTTCGAAGGGTTCCACCGGGGAGCTGTTTTTT.

This clonotype was observed many times. The chain couples TRBV28 to TRBJ2-5; 7 bases match TRBD1. Germline V lookup: CDR1 MDHEN, CDR2 SYDVKM. The trim removed 7 bases at V and 14 bases at J, leaving 13 bases unmatched. The CDR3 spans 12 residues. The CDR3 loop reads CASIRFPGQHYF. The CDR3 DNA reads TGTGCCAGCATTCGCTTTCCGGGACAGCACTACTTC.

This clonotype was found many times. The chain carries TRBV11-3 and TRBJ2-1; D gene unclear. Trimming shortened V by 3 bases and J by 0 bases, and 12 bases separated the two germline ends. The CDR3 loop spans 16 amino acids. Germline assignment: CDR1 SGHNT and CDR2 YENEEA. CDR3 DNA sequence: TGTGCCAGCAGCTTGGGTACCTCAAGCTCCTACAATGAGCAGTTCTTC. Translating it yields CASSLGTSSSYNEQFF. The whole variable domain, filled in from reference TRBV11-3 and TRBJ2-1, reads EAGVVQSPRYKIIEKKQPVAFWCNPISGHNTLYWYLQNLGQGPELLIRYENEEAVDDSQLPKDRFSAERLKGVDSTLKIQPAELGDSAVYLCASSLGTSSSYNEQFFGPGTRLTVL.

This clonotype was seen a handful of times. This chain joins TRBV13 and TRBJ1-2, with no clear D. This CDR3 is 13 amino acids long. Germline values: CDR1 PRHDT, CDR2 FYEKMQ (reference sequence). Trimming shortened V by 2 bases and J by 4 bases, and 8 bases separated the two germline ends. The CDR3 region is CASSLPQTYGYTF. In nucleotides, the CDR3 is TGTGCCAGCAGCTTACCGCAGACCTATGGCTACACCTTC.

With respect to this clonotype: This sequence may be a read error, since a much larger clone differs from it by one base. The chain joins TRBV18 to TRBJ2-5, with D tentatively TRBD2 (6 bases). This CDR3 spans 13 amino acids. Germline V gene lookup returns CDR1 KGHSH and CDR2 LQKENI. The CDR3 protein is CPSSAGHGETQYF. The CDR3 coding sequence is TGTCCCAGCTCAGCGGGCCACGGGGAGACCCAGTACTTC. The full variable domain, rest sourced from reference TRBV18 and TRBJ2-5, is NAGVMQNPRHLVRRRGQEARLRCSPMKGHSHVYWYRQLPEEGLKFMVYLQKENIIDESGMPKERFSAEFPKEGPSILRIQQVVRGDSAAYFCPSSAGHGETQYFGPGTRLLVL.

At least ten counts were recorded for this clonotype. This sequence joins TRBV6-2 or TRBV6-3 and TRBJ1-1; D is ambiguous. The CDR3 is 11 residues long. Looked up from germline, CDR1 is MNHEY and CDR2 is SVGEGT. The V end lost 1 base, the J end lost 10 bases, and 7 bases lay between the germline ends. CDR3 amino acids: CASSYFGAAFF. CDR3 nucleotide sequence: TGTGCCAGCAGTTACTTCGGTGCAGCTTTCTTT.